The 24 T cell receptor beta chains below all came from one sample that was sequenced in a study of T-cell memory formation after mild COVID-19. TCRdb itself ran the 5' RACE reads through MiXCR, one entry per CDR3 protein. The sample contains around 340,000 distinct CDR3 sequences, roughly 15% of which appear only once. The sequencing input was PBMCs or a T cell subset sorted from them (not recorded which). These receptor sequences come from a man aged 18 to 30 who had mild COVID-19 (a few samples of this study predate the infection). Cell type and time point are not known.

This clonotype occurred many times. The CDR3 is CSASGGLHGYTF. Here the CDR3 DNA reads TGCAGTGCTAGTGGCGGTCTTCACGGCTACACCTTC. This chain joins TRBV20-1 and TRBJ1-2; D not certain. From germline, CDR1 is DFQATT and CDR2 SNEGSKA (reference sequence). CDR3 length: 12 residues. V lost 3 bases to trimming and J lost 8 bases, with 13 bases between them.

The genes are TRBV7-9 and TRBJ2-6; D gene uncertain. Trimming left V 5 bases short and J 0 bases short, with 8 bases between. Germline CDR1 SEHNR, CDR2 FQNEAQ (reference sequence). This CDR3 is built from 15 residues. The CDR3 reads CASSPMYSGANVLTF. The DNA of the CDR3 is TGTGCCAGCAGCCCTATGTACTCTGGGGCCAACGTCCTGACTTTC. Using reference TRBV7-9 and TRBJ2-6 for the parts outside the CDR3, the full variable domain is DTGVSQNPRHKITKRGQNVTFRCDPISEHNRLYWYRQTLGQGPEFLTYFQNEAQLEKSRLLSDRFSAERPKGSFSTLEIQRTEQGDSAMYLCASSPMYSGANVLTFGAGSRLTVL.

This clonotype came up a few times. The genes are TRBV28 and TRBJ2-7; D gene ambiguous. Trimming removed 2 bases at V and 5 bases at J, with 10 bases between. The CDR3 is made up of 13 amino acids. Germline CDR1 MDHEN, CDR2 SYDVKM. This CDR3 reads CASSLPRLDEQYF. Here the CDR3 DNA reads TGTGCCAGCAGTTTACCCAGGCTCGACGAGCAGTACTTC.

This chain joins TRBV4-2 and TRBJ2-1; perhaps TRBD2 as D (6 bases). The CDR3 totals 16 residues. Germline loops: CDR1 LGHNA, CDR2 YNFKEQ. The ends were cut back, 0 bases at V and 5 bases at J, with 14 bases in the middle. The CDR3 protein is CASSQEAWGGHNEQFF. The CDR3 nucleotides are TGTGCCAGCAGCCAAGAAGCGTGGGGAGGTCACAATGAGCAGTTCTTC.

In its sample, this clonotype was seen a few times. The chain links TRBV9 to TRBJ2-5, with 9 positions matching TRBD2. The CDR3 covers 17 residues. Germline V lookup: CDR1 SGDLS, CDR2 YYNGEE. V was clipped by 0 bases and J by 1 base; unmatched bases: 7. DNA of the CDR3: TGTGCCAGCAGCGTAGGGGGTAGCGGGGGCTCCCAAGAGACCCAGTACTTC. This encodes CASSVGGSGGSQETQYF.

This clonotype was seen many times. The chain has TRBV6-4 and TRBJ2-3; the D gene is possibly TRBD2 (5 bases). CDR3 length equals 15 residues. V was trimmed by 3 bases and J by 3 bases, leaving 13 bases between them. Germline CDR1 MRHNA, CDR2 SNTAGT. CDR3 nucleotide sequence: TGTGCCAGCAGTGAATCACTAGAAAGGACAGATACGCAGTATTTT. Amino acids: CASSESLERTDTQYF.

J is TRBJ2-1 and V is TRBV5-1; TRBD1 matches at 11 bases. The CDR3 consists of 15 residues. V was clipped by 2 bases and J by 9 bases; unmatched bases: 7. In germline, CDR1 is SGHRS, CDR2 YFSETQ. CDR3 sequence (DNA): TGCGCCAGCAGCTTCGCCGGGACAGGGGGAGTTGAGCAGTTCTTC. Translating gives CASSFAGTGGVEQFF. Together with reference TRBV5-1 and TRBJ2-1, the CDR3 gives the full variable domain: KAGVTQTPRYLIKTRGQQVTLSCSPISGHRSVSWYQQTPGQGLQFLFEYFSETQRNKGNFPGRFSGRQFSNSRSEMNVSTLELGDSALYLCASSFAGTGGVEQFFGPGTRLTVL.

In this sample, this clonotype turned up a few times. This rearrangement joins TRBV7-9 to TRBJ2-3; D ambiguous. The CDR3 has 14 amino acids. Germline loops: CDR1 SEHNR, CDR2 FQNEAQ (reference sequence). Trimming cost V 3 bases and J 0 bases, with 7 bases left between them. The CDR3 region is CASSFRSSTDTQYF. The CDR3 bases are TGTGCCAGCAGCTTCCGGTCTAGCACAGATACGCAGTATTTT. Full variable domain (missing parts from reference TRBV7-9 and TRBJ2-3): DTGVSQNPRHKITKRGQNVTFRCDPISEHNRLYWYRQTLGQGPEFLTYFQNEAQLEKSRLLSDRFSAERPKGSFSTLEIQRTEQGDSAMYLCASSFRSSTDTQYFGPGTRLTVL.

This clonotype occurred a few times. The V and J genes are TRBV15 and TRBJ2-3, with 7 bases aligning to TRBD1. CDR3 length: 16 residues. Unmatched junction bases numbered 8, after V lost 0 bases and J lost 5 bases. The germline gives CDR1 LNHNV, CDR2 YYDKDF (reference sequence). The CDR3, as DNA: TGTGCCACCAGCAGAGAAGAGGCAGGGGACAGAGATACGCAGTATTTT. This gives the protein CATSREEAGDRDTQYF.

This clonotype has ten or more counts. The genes are TRBV7-6 and TRBJ2-3; no clear D. This CDR3 is built from 14 residues. V was pared by 0 bases and J by 2 bases, with 6 bases between. Per the germline V gene, CDR1 is SGHVS and CDR2 is FNYEAQ. The CDR3 nucleotides are TGTGCCAGCAGCTTAGCGCTTTTCACAGATACGCAGTATTTT. Its protein is CASSLALFTDTQYF. The full variable domain, its missing parts supplied by reference TRBV7-6 and TRBJ2-3, is GAGVSQSPRYKVTKRGQDVALRCDPISGHVSLYWYRQALGQGPEFLTYFNYEAQQDKSGLPNDRFSAERPEGSISTLTIQRTEQRDSAMYRCASSLALFTDTQYFGPGTRLTVL.

The table lists this clonotype with many counts. V gene TRBV2 combines with J gene TRBJ2-2, with D maybe TRBD2 (6 bases). Trimming removed 8 bases from V and 3 bases from J, with 13 bases in between. Germline V lookup: CDR1 SNHLY, CDR2 FYNNEI. CDR3 length equals 14 residues. CDR3 protein: CASCRDWDTGELFF. DNA of the CDR3: TGTGCCAGCTGCAGGGACTGGGACACCGGGGAGCTGTTTTTT.

This clonotype has just a few counts. The V and J genes are TRBV2 and TRBJ2-3, with TRBD1 matching 8 bases. Trimming took 8 bases from V and 7 from J; bases not matched to a gene: 11. Per germline, CDR1 SNHLY and CDR2 FYNNEI. This CDR3 has 14 residues. DNA of the CDR3: TGTGCCAGCTTGATGACAGGGGAGCGTTATACGCAGTATTTT. Translating it yields CASLMTGERYTQYF. The variable domain in full, with the rest retrieved from reference TRBV2 and TRBJ2-3, is EPEVTQTPSHQVTQMGQEVILRCVPISNHLYFYWYRQILGQKVEFLVSFYNNEISEKSEIFDDQFSVERPDGSNFTLKIRSTKLEDSAMYFCASLMTGERYTQYFGPGTRLTVL.

This clonotype was seen ten or more times. This chain joins TRBV29-1 and TRBJ2-5; TRBD2 matches at 9 bases. Per germline, CDR1 SQVTM and CDR2 ANQGSEA. The ends lost 3 bases at V and 2 bases at J; junction bases unmatched: 7. The CDR3 spans 15 residues. This CDR3 is CSVERGGRVQETQYF. The CDR3 DNA is TGCAGCGTTGAGCGGGGGGGCCGGGTACAAGAGACCCAGTACTTC.

The V gene is TRBV4-3, the J gene TRBJ1-1; D call uncertain. V was cut by 2 bases and J by 8 bases, with 12 bases left in between. Germline loops: CDR1 LGHNA, CDR2 YSLEER. The length of the CDR3 is 13 residues. Written as DNA, the CDR3 is TGCGCCAGCAGCCAAATTCCGGTCGGGGAAGCTTTCTTT. Protein product: CASSQIPVGEAFF.

This clonotype came up a few times. This chain connects TRBV5-5 to TRBJ2-4; the D is unclear. Trimming pared 1 base from V and 5 bases from J, leaving 4 bases between. This CDR3 has 12 residues. Germline CDR1 SGHKS, CDR2 YYEKEE (reference sequence). The CDR3, as DNA: TGTGCCAGCAGCTTGCCGCAAAACATTCAGTACTTC. Protein product: CASSLPQNIQYF. Full variable domain (remainder filled in from reference TRBV5-5 and TRBJ2-4): DAGVTQSPTHLIKTRGQQVTLRCSPISGHKSVSWYQQVLGQGPQFIFQYYEKEERGRGNFPDRFSARQFPNYSSELNVNALLLGDSALYLCASSLPQNIQYFGAGTRLSVL.

This clonotype was observed a few times. This sequence joins TRBV4-3 and TRBJ1-1; no reliable D call. The CDR3 has 15 amino acids. Germline CDR1 LGHNA, CDR2 YSLEER. Trimming shortened V by 0 bases and J by 4 bases, and 12 bases separated the two germline ends. This CDR3 is CASSQEWGRVTEAFF. The CDR3 DNA reads as TGCGCCAGCAGCCAAGAATGGGGTCGGGTCACTGAAGCTTTCTTT.

The chain is built from TRBV6-6 and TRBJ2-7; D not resolved. Trimming pared 6 bases from V and 0 bases from J, leaving 15 bases between. CDR1 is MNHNY, CDR2 SVGAGI, per germline (reference sequence). The CDR3 covers 15 residues. The CDR3 is CASRRSGSSSYEQYV. The CDR3 DNA reads TGTGCCAGCAGAAGATCGGGTTCCAGCTCCTACGAGCAGTACGTC.

This clonotype has more than one count but fewer than ten. For the CDR3, the DNA is TGTGCCAGCACGGTGGGGCCAGATACGCAGTATTTT. As protein: CASTVGPDTQYF. The V gene is TRBV12-3 or TRBV12-4, the J gene TRBJ2-3; tentative D call: TRBD1 (5 bases). The CDR3 runs 12 residues. Trimming removed 7 bases from V and 4 bases from J, with 9 bases in between.

V and J are TRBV6-6 and TRBJ1-1, with 8 bases matching TRBD1. In germline, CDR1 is MNHNY, CDR2 SVGAGI (reference sequence). V trimming: 6 bases; J trimming: 0 bases; junction bases outside the gene matches: 3. This CDR3 comprises 14 residues. This CDR3 reads CASSWTGLNTEAFF. Here the CDR3 DNA reads TGTGCCAGCAGCTGGACAGGGTTGAACACTGAAGCTTTCTTT.

The rearrangement links TRBV10-2 to TRBJ2-7, with D perhaps TRBD2 (5 bases). Trimming removed 4 bases at V and 3 bases at J, with 13 bases between. Germline CDR1 and CDR2: WSHSY and SAAADI. The CDR3 is 14 amino acids. The DNA for the CDR3 is TGCGCCAGCAGTGGCCCACGGGGTTTCTACGAGCAGTACTTC. It is translated as CASSGPRGFYEQYF.

This clonotype has at least ten counts. This chain uses TRBV28 with TRBJ1-6; a weak D match, TRBD1 (5 bases). CDR1 is MDHEN and CDR2 is SYDVKM in the germline V gene. The CDR3 loop spans 13 amino acids. Trimming removed 6 bases from V and 7 bases from J, with 10 bases in between. The CDR3 is CASRREGNSPLHF. Here the CDR3 DNA reads TGTGCCAGCAGGAGAGAGGGGAATTCACCCCTCCACTTT.

J is TRBJ2-3 and V is TRBV12-3 or TRBV12-4; the match to TRBD2 covers 8 bases. With V trimmed by 5 bases and J by 5 bases, 6 bases remained unmatched. CDR3 length: 14 residues. The CDR3 DNA is TGTGCCAGCAGTCCGGGGGGGCGGGTAGATACGCAGTATTTT. Translation gives CASSPGGRVDTQYF.

This clonotype was counted ten times or more. The CDR3 region has the DNA TGTGCCAGCTCCCGGGGGGCGGTCACCGGGGAGCTGTTTTTT. Encoded protein: CASSRGAVTGELFF. The chain carries TRBV4-2 and TRBJ2-2; maybe TRBD2 (7 bases). Germline V lookup: CDR1 LGHNA, CDR2 YNFKEQ. This CDR3 is built from 14 residues. V lost 8 bases to trimming and J lost 4 bases, with 14 bases between them.

This clonotype was counted a few times. The J gene is TRBJ1-1, the V gene TRBV9; D is perhaps TRBD1 (6 bases). The CDR3 loop spans 14 amino acids. Germline CDR1 and CDR2: SGDLS and YYNGEE. The V and J ends lost 4 bases and 7 bases respectively, with 17 bases between them. The chain's CDR3 is CASSPVVGGHEAFF. The CDR3 coding sequence is TGTGCCAGCAGCCCCGTAGTTGGGGGGCATGAAGCTTTCTTT.